Below, 18 T cell receptor beta chains from the same sample are listed, as sequenced in a study of blood T cell repertoires in COVID-19. This table comes from immunoSEQ multiplex PCR, and its TCRdb copy is limited to in-frame clones, with some not included. Counted here are 70,000 or so clones, 91% occurring once; the ten biggest clones make up around 9.1%. Material for sequencing was peripheral blood. These receptor sequences come from a human donor in a cohort sampled during active COVID-19.

The chain employs TRBV6-6 and TRBJ1-2; D possibly corresponds to TRBD1 (6 bases). The CDR3 runs to 15 residues. Trimming shortened V by 4 bases and J by 2 bases, and 14 bases separated the two germline ends. In germline, CDR1 is MNHNY, CDR2 SVGAGI (reference sequence). CDR3 sequence: CASSLWTALNYGYTF. The CDR3 region has the DNA TGTGCCAGCAGTTTATGGACAGCACTCAACTATGGCTACACCTTC.

V gene TRBV29-1 combines with J gene TRBJ2-7, with TRBD1 matching 11 bases. J was trimmed by 6 bases and V by 6 bases; bases with no gene match: 1. Germline V lookup: CDR1 SQVTM, CDR2 ANQGSEA. The CDR3 loop spans 11 amino acids. CDR3 sequence: CSVGTGGEQYF. CDR3 sequence (DNA): TGCAGCGTCGGGACAGGGGGCGAGCAGTACTTC.

V gene TRBV6-6 combines with J gene TRBJ1-1, with D tentatively TRBD1 (5 bases). Germline V gene sequence: CDR1 MNHNY, CDR2 SVGAGI (reference sequence). The CDR3 is made up of 15 amino acids. Trimming removed 6 bases from V and 2 bases from J, with 16 bases in between. The CDR3 here is CASRYMGGANTEAFF. The CDR3 DNA reads as TGTGCCAGCAGATACATGGGAGGGGCAAACACTGAAGCTTTCTTT.

This chain uses TRBV6-5 with TRBJ1-5, with 8 bases aligning to TRBD1. CDR1 MNHEY and CDR2 SVGAGI come from the germline V gene. This CDR3 region has 15 residues. The trim removed 6 bases at V and 0 bases at J, leaving 4 bases unmatched. The CDR3 is CASRLDRDSNQPQHF. CDR3 DNA sequence: TGTGCCAGCAGATTGGACAGGGATAGCAATCAGCCCCAGCATTTT.

The chain couples TRBV7-6 to TRBJ1-1; D possibly corresponds to TRBD1 (5 bases). Germline V lookup: CDR1 SGHVS, CDR2 FNYEAQ. The ends were cut back, 3 bases at V and 1 base at J, with 12 bases in the middle. The CDR3 extends over 15 amino acids. The CDR3 loop is CASSFPQGTNTEAFF. CDR3 coding DNA: TGTGCCAGCAGCTTCCCGCAGGGAACGAACACTGAAGCTTTCTTT. The full variable domain, with the rest looked up from reference TRBV7-6 and TRBJ1-1, is GAGVSQSPRYKVTKRGQDVALRCDPISGHVSLYWYRQALGQGPEFLTYFNYEAQQDKSGLPNDRFSAERPEGSISTLTIQRTEQRDSAMYRCASSFPQGTNTEAFFGQGTRLTVV.

This chain joins TRBV11-2 and TRBJ2-7; 7 nucleotides match TRBD1. Per the germline V gene, CDR1 is SGHAT and CDR2 is FQNNGV. Trimming removed 5 bases from V and 5 bases from J; junction bases left unmatched: 9. The CDR3 has 14 amino acids. The CDR3 DNA sequence: TGTGCCAGCAGCAAGACAGGGCCCCTTGACGAGCAGTACTTC. Its translation is CASSKTGPLDEQYF.

The chain combines TRBV5-4 with TRBJ2-7, with a tentative D call TRBD1 (6 bases). The CDR3 runs 15 residues. Looked up from germline, CDR1 is SGHNT and CDR2 is YYREEE (reference sequence). V shed 4 bases and J shed 3 bases, with 17 bases lying between them. CDR3 sequence reads: CASSLGARPIYEQYF. DNA for the CDR3: TGTGCCAGCAGCCTGGGGGCGAGACCCATCTACGAGCAGTACTTC.

This clone showed up just once. This chain connects TRBV7-2 to TRBJ2-7; possible D gene TRBD1, 5 bases. Trimming stripped 1 base from V and 2 bases from J, with 15 bases between. CDR1 and CDR2 from the germline V gene are SGHTA and FQGNSA. This CDR3 region has 16 residues. DNA for the CDR3: TGTGCCAGCAGCTTAGGGTCAGGGTTCAACACCTACGAGCAGTACTTC. Translated: CASSLGSGFNTYEQYF.

This chain uses TRBV5-6 with TRBJ2-7; weak D call: TRBD1 (5 bases). The germline CDR1 and CDR2 sequences are SGHDT and YYEEEE. Trimming stripped 0 bases from V and 1 base from J, with 8 bases between. The CDR3 loop spans 14 amino acids. The CDR3 region is CASSLGQSSYEQYF. The CDR3 DNA sequence: TGTGCCAGCAGCTTGGGACAGTCTTCCTACGAGCAGTACTTC.

The rearrangement links TRBV7-9 to TRBJ1-2; 7 positions agree with TRBD1. The V gene end was trimmed by 5 bases and the J gene end by 4 bases; junction bases not matched to a gene: 4. This CDR3 has 13 residues. Germline V gene data show CDR1 as SEHNR and CDR2 as FQNEAQ (reference sequence). The CDR3 loop is CASSGDSSYGYTF. CDR3 DNA: TGTGCCAGCAGCGGGGACAGCTCCTATGGCTACACCTTC.

The CDR3 region has the DNA TGTGCCAGCAGCGCGACAGGGGCGGGGCAGCCCCAGCATTTT. This gives the protein CASSATGAGQPQHF. The chain links TRBV9 to TRBJ1-5; 8 bases are a match to TRBD1. CDR1 is SGDLS and CDR2 is YYNGEE in the germline V gene. The CDR3 contains 14 residues. Unmatched junction bases numbered 6, after V lost 3 bases and J lost 7 bases.

The chain employs TRBV27 and TRBJ1-1; D gene ambiguous. This CDR3 is 14 amino acids long. The germline V and J ends were trimmed by 2 bases and 1 base, with 8 bases remaining between them. Germline assignment: CDR1 MNHEY and CDR2 SMNVEV (reference sequence). The CDR3 spells CASSLGGPNTEAFF. CDR3 DNA sequence: TGTGCCAGCAGTTTAGGAGGGCCGAACACTGAAGCTTTCTTT.

V and J are TRBV28 and TRBJ1-2; TRBD1 agrees at 7 bases. The CDR3 covers 13 residues. Germline V gene sequence: CDR1 MDHEN, CDR2 SYDVKM. V shed 8 bases and J 5 bases; nucleotides not matched to a gene: 8. This CDR3 is CASDGTANYGYTF. CDR3 DNA: TGTGCCAGCGATGGGACAGCAAATTATGGCTACACCTTC.

The table lists this clone with a count of one. The chain combines TRBV28 with TRBJ1-1, with D perhaps TRBD1 (5 bases). Germline CDR1 reads MDHEN; CDR2 reads SYDVKM. The V and J ends lost 5 bases and 13 bases respectively, with 23 bases between them. The CDR3 contains 14 residues. CDR3 in DNA: TGTGCCAGCAGTCCAACCGTCAGGGCGCGAATCGGTTTCTTT. Translated: CASSPTVRARIGFF. Full variable domain (missing parts from reference TRBV28 and TRBJ1-1): DVKVTQSSRYLVKRTGEKVFLECVQDMDHENMFWYRQDPGLGLRLIYFSYDVKMKEKGDIPEGYSVSREKKERFSLILESASTNQTSMYLCASSPTVRARIGFFGQGTRLTVV.

The rearrangement joins TRBV11-2 to TRBJ2-7; D perhaps matches TRBD2 (7 bases). Trimming shortened V by 1 base and J by 0 bases, and 16 bases separated the two germline ends. CDR3 length: 17 amino acids. Germline V gene sequence: CDR1 SGHAT, CDR2 FQNNGV. The CDR3 here is CASSLVRGGRHSYEQYF. CDR3 coding DNA: TGTGCCAGCAGCTTAGTTCGCGGGGGCCGCCACTCCTACGAGCAGTACTTC.

The DNA for the CDR3 is TGTGCCAGTAGTATAATGGCGGGGGGCCACAATGAGCAGTTCTTC. As protein: CASSIMAGGHNEQFF. V and J are TRBV19 and TRBJ2-1; TRBD2 matches 8 bases. This CDR3 comprises 15 residues. Trimming cost V 2 bases and J 5 bases; bases outside gene matches: 5. Germline lookup yields CDR1 LNHDA and CDR2 SQIVND (reference sequence).

The chain uses TRBV2 and TRBJ2-7, with D possibly being TRBD1 (6 bases). The germline V gene encodes CDR1 SNHLY and CDR2 FYNNEI. Trimming left V 10 bases short and J 4 bases short, with 11 bases between. The CDR3 is made up of 11 amino acids. Here the CDR3 reads CANTGQYEQYF. As DNA, the CDR3 is TGTGCCAACACAGGGCAGTACGAGCAGTACTTC.

V and J are TRBV28 and TRBJ1-1; 8 bases are a match to TRBD1. V dropped 5 bases and J dropped 0; count of bases not matched to a gene: 11. CDR1 MDHEN and CDR2 SYDVKM come from the germline V gene. The CDR3 totals 17 residues. The chain's CDR3 is CASSENLGQGLNTEAFF. The CDR3 DNA reads TGTGCCAGCAGTGAAAACCTTGGACAGGGCTTGAACACTGAAGCTTTCTTT.